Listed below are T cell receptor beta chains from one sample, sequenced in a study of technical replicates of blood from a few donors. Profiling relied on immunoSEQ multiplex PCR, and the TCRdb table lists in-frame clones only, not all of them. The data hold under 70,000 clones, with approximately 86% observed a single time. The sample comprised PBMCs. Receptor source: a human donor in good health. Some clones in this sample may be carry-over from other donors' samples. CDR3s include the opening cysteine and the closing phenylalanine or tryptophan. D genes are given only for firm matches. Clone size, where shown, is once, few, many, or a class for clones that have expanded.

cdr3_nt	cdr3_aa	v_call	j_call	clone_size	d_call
TGCGCCAGCAGCCAAGCTTGGAGCGGGGAGGGCTCCTACGAGCAGTACTTC	CASSQAWSGEGSYEQYF	TRBV4-3	TRBJ2-7	NA	TRBD2
TGCAGCGCTGTGACAGACCGTGGGCTGTTTTTT	CSAVTDRGLFF	TRBV29-1	TRBJ2-2	NA	NA
TGTGCCAGCAGCTTATCGCGGGGCGCGGGCACTGAAGCTTTCTTT	CASSLSRGAGTEAFF	TRBV7-3	TRBJ1-1	NA	NA
TGTGCCAGCAGCATCGGGACAGGGGAAGAGACCCAGTACTTC	CASSIGTGEETQYF	TRBV5-6	TRBJ2-5	NA	TRBD1
TGCGCCAGCAGCTTTGGCCCGGAGTTAAATCAGCCCCAGCATTTT	CASSFGPELNQPQHF	TRBV5-1	TRBJ1-5	once	NA
TGTGCCAGCAGCTTCGTTCGGGGTAACTATGGCTACACCTTC	CASSFVRGNYGYTF	TRBV5-4	TRBJ1-2	NA	NA
TGTGCCATCAATACAGGGGGGGGCACTGAAGCTTTCTTT	CAINTGGGTEAFF	TRBV10-3	TRBJ1-1	NA	TRBD1
TGTGCCAGCAGCTCCCTGAGTACTGAAGCTTTCTTT	CASSSLSTEAFF	TRBV7-9	TRBJ1-1	NA	NA
TGTGCCAGCAGTTACCCCAGGGCGGGGGGACAAGAGACCCAGTACTTC	CASSYPRAGGQETQYF	TRBV6-6	TRBJ2-5	NA	TRBD2
TGTGCCAGCAGTCCCGAGGGCGCTTATAATTCACCCCTCCACTTT	CASSPEGAYNSPLHF	TRBV7-2	TRBJ1-6	NA	NA
TGCGCCAGCAGCCGGGGGGACAGTCATAACTATGGCTACACCTTC	CASSRGDSHNYGYTF	TRBV4-1	TRBJ1-2	NA	TRBD1